This T cell receptor beta chain was retrieved from a study of neurological immune-mediated disorders. The authors made cDNA by 5'RACE with 10-nucleotide random UMIs. TCRdb redid the calling of the 5' RACE reads with MiXCR, one entry per CDR3 protein. This sample carries about 82,000 distinct CDR3 sequences, 2.5% to 3% of them seen once, and the ten largest clones take 0.9% to 1.4%. The unsorted libraries were made from 2 million PBMCs kept at -80 C. CDR3 length: 15 residues. V was pared by 2 bases and J by 3 bases, with 5 bases of the junction left unmatched. CDR1 is MDHEN and CDR2 is SYDVKM in the germline V gene. This clonotype has at least ten counts. As yet, its antigen is unknown. Study results and limitations: It was the repertoires of 18 of 34 multiple sclerosis patients that phylogenetic grouping placed in one related-CDR3 cluster, which is a possible signature. HTLV-1-associated myelopathy had the most TCR clonal expansion, whereas multiple sclerosis had the least (lower than in healthy controls).

This chain joins TRBV28 and TRBJ2-7; 9 bases are a match to TRBD2. This TCR derives from a woman aged 30 to 39 with multiple sclerosis. Source material: PBMCs. In DNA, the CDR3 is TGTGCCAGCAGTTTAGGGGCGGGAGGGCTCTACGAGCAGTACTTC. Its protein product is CASSLGAGGLYEQYF.